Listed below are T cell receptor beta chains from one sample, sequenced in a study of T cells in Graves' hyperthyroidism and ophthalmopathy. MiXCR, run by TCRdb on the multiplex PCR reads, gives a single entry per CDR3 protein. Here the sample spans 700,000 or so distinct CDR3 sequences, about 15% being singletons. Material for sequencing was blood. The receptors shown here come from a man aged 18 to 35 with Graves' hyperthyroidism. The CDR3 runs from the conserved cysteine through the conserved F or W. The D gene is left open where the match is weak. The size of a clone is reported for some rows only, either as once, few or many, or as a class for expanded clones.

V gene	J gene	D gene	clone size	CDR3 DNA	CDR3 protein
TRBV25-1	TRBJ2-2	TRBD1	.	TGTGCCAGCAGTGGCCCCGGGACAGGGGGCGGCAACACCGGGGAGCTGTTTTTT	CASSGPGTGGGNTGELFF
TRBV25-1	TRBJ1-1	.	many	TGTGCCAGCAGTGCCCAAATTAGTTACACTGAAGCTTTCTTT	CASSAQISYTEAFF
TRBV2	TRBJ2-7	.	.	TGTGCCAGCAGTGTAAGACAGGTTTCCTACGAGCAGTACTTC	CASSVRQVSYEQYF
TRBV30	TRBJ1-5	.	.	TGTGCCTGGGGAAGGGATAGCAATCAGCCCCAGCATTTT	CAWGRDSNQPQHF
TRBV20-1	TRBJ2-1	.	.	TGCAGTGCTAGCGGGGGCCCCCACAATGAGCAGTTCTTC	CSASGGPHNEQFF
TRBV7-9	TRBJ2-5	.	many	TGTGCCAGCAGCTTAGTTGATGCAGGGTGGCAGGAGACCCAGTACTTC	CASSLVDAGWQETQYF
TRBV7-9	TRBJ2-6	.	.	TGTGCCAGCAGCTTGCAGAGTTGCTCTGGGGCCAACGTCCTGACTTTC	CASSLQSCSGANVLTF
TRBV6-2/TRBV6-3	TRBJ1-2	TRBD1	.	TGTGCCAGCAGTGCCGTACAACAGGGGATCTCGAATGGCTACACCTTC	CASSAVQQGISNGYTF
TRBV10-3	TRBJ2-5	TRBD2	.	TGTGCCATCAGGGGGACTAGCGGGGCCCAGGAGACCCAGTACTTC	CAIRGTSGAQETQYF
TRBV14	TRBJ1-5	.	.	TGTGCCAGCAGCCCCATGGGGGGCGGGAGGCCCCTAAGCAATCAGCCCCAGCATTTT	CASSPMGGGRPLSNQPQHF
TRBV5-1	TRBJ2-1	.	.	TGCGCCAGCAGCTTCACTAGCTCGGGCGATGAGCAGTTCTTC	CASSFTSSGDEQFF
TRBV11-2	TRBJ2-6	.	.	TGTGCCAGCAGCTTAAGGTCTGGCGGGGCCAACGTCCTGACTTTC	CASSLRSGGANVLTF
TRBV5-1	TRBJ2-7	TRBD1	.	TGCGCCAGCAGCCAGCGGGACAGGGGAGTTCTGGGTCCCTACGAGCAGTACTTC	CASSQRDRGVLGPYEQYF
TRBV7-9	TRBJ1-1	.	many	TGTGCCAGCAGCTTAGGGGGGAGGTTCACTGAAGCTTTCTTT	CASSLGGRFTEAFF
TRBV7-6	TRBJ2-7	.	few	TGTGCCAGCAGCTTAGGGGCAGGGAAAACCTACGAGCAGTACTTC	CASSLGAGKTYEQYF
TRBV7-8	TRBJ2-7	.	many	TGTGCCAGCGGGGAAGGGGTCGTCTACGAGCAGTACTTC	CASGEGVVYEQYF
TRBV25-1	TRBJ1-1	.	few	TGTGCCAGCGCTGGAGGGACTGAAGCTTTCTTT	CASAGGTEAFF
TRBV6-5	TRBJ2-7	TRBD2	.	TGTGCCAGCAGACTCGGGACTAGCGGGAGGAACTACGAGCAGTACTTC	CASRLGTSGRNYEQYF
TRBV20-1	TRBJ2-5	.	many	TGCAGTGCCCCGAACCCACTAGGCCAAGAGACCCAGTACTTC	CSAPNPLGQETQYF
TRBV4-1	TRBJ2-7	.	few	TGCGCCAGCAGCCGAATTGGGGTAGGTAGCTACGAGCAGTACTTC	CASSRIGVGSYEQYF